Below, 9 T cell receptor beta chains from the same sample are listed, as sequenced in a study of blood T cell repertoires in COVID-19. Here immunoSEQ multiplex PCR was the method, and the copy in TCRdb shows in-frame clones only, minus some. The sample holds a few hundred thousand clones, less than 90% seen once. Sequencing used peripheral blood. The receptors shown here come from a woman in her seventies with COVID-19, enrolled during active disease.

Here the CDR3 reads CASSQDLVRTGNTIYF. The CDR3 nucleotides are TGCGCCAGCAGCCAAGATCTTGTGAGAACTGGAAACACCATATATTTT. This chain joins TRBV4-3 and TRBJ1-3, with D hard to call. From germline, CDR1 is LGHNA and CDR2 YSLEER. V was shortened by 0 bases and J by 2 bases, with 11 bases between the two germline ends. This CDR3 comprises 16 residues.

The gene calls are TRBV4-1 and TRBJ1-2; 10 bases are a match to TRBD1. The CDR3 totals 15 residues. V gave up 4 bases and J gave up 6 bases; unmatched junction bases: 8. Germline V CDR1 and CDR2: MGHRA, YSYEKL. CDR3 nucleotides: TGCGCCAGCAGCCGGGCGGGACAGGGGTTCAATGGCTACACCTTC. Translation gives CASSRAGQGFNGYTF.

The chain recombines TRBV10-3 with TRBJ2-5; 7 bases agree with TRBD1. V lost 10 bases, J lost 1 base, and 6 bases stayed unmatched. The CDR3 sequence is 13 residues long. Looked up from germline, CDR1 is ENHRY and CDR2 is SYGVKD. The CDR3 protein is CATRDSPQETQYF. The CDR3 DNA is TGTGCCACCCGGGACAGCCCCCAAGAGACCCAGTACTTC.

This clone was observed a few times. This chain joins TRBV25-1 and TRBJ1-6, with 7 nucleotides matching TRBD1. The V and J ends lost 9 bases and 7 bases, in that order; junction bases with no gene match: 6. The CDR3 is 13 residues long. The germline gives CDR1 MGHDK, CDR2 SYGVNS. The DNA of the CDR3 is TGTGCCAGTAGAGACAGGGAAAATTCACCCCTCCACTTT. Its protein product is CASRDRENSPLHF.

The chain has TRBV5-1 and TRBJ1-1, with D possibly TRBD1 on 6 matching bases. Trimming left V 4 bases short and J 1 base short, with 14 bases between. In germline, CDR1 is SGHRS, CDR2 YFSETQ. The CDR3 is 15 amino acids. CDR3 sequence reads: CASSRGAAKNTEAFF. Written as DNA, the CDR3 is TGCGCCAGCAGCCGGGGGGCAGCCAAGAACACTGAAGCTTTCTTT.

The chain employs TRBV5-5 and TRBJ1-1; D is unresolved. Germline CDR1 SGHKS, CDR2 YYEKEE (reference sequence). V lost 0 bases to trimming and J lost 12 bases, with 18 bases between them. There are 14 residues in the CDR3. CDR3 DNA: TGTGCCAGCAGCTTGGAGATTGGGGAGAGAAGAACTTTCTTT. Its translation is CASSLEIGERRTFF.

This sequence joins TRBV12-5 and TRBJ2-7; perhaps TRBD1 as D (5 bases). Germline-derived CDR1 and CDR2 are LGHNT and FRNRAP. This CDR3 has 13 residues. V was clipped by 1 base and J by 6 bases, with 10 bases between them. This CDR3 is CASGLAQGSEQYF. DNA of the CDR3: TGTGCTAGTGGTTTGGCCCAGGGTTCCGAGCAGTACTTC.

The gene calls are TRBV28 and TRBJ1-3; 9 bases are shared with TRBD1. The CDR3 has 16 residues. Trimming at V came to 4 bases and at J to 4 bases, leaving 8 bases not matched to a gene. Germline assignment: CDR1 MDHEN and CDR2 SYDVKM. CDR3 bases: TGTGCCAGCAGTTCGGGGGGACAGGGTGAGGGAAACACCATATATTTT. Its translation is CASSSGGQGEGNTIYF.

The CDR3 nucleotides are TGTGCCAGCATCAGACAGGGCAGGTACTATGGCTACACCTTC. Amino acids: CASIRQGRYYGYTF. V and J are TRBV3-1 (or the pseudogene TRBV3-2) and TRBJ1-2; 7 nucleotides align to TRBD1. Germline CDR1 reads LGHDT; CDR2 reads YNNKEL (reference sequence). The CDR3 has 14 residues. J lost 3 bases, V lost 7 bases, and 8 bases had no gene match.